These 20 T cell receptor beta chains share one sample of origin, sequenced in a study of T cells in Graves' hyperthyroidism and ophthalmopathy (dated by TCRdb to about 2019). Receptor libraries were prepared by multiplex PCR. TCRdb records Illumina HiSeq 2000 as the sequencer. Amplification of TCR beta CDR3 regions was carried out from RNA transcripts. The TCR CDR3 was subjected to a first round of RT-PCR using the HTBI primer set and the Qiagen OneStep RT-PCR kit. The public reads were reprocessed in TCRdb via fastp at Q25 and MiXCR, keeping in-frame beta chains. Every entry covers one CDR3 protein and lists the most common genes and DNA from its rows. This sample gives 550,000 to 800,000 distinct CDR3 sequences in total; approximately 15% of them show up just once. The top ten constitute around a sixth of the sample. The sequenced sample consisted of blood. The receptors were gathered from a man aged 45-65 years with Graves' hyperthyroidism.

With regard to this clonotype: One end of the junction does not line up with germline, which may come from a read error. The DNA of the CDR3 is TGTGCCAGCAGTTTTCATCGACGGCCTAATTCACCCCTCCAGTTT. Translating gives CASSFHRRPNSPLQF. The chain links TRBV28 to TRBJ1-6; D remains unclear. This CDR3 has 15 residues. Germline values: CDR1 MDHEN, CDR2 SYDVKM.

The chain combines TRBV19 with TRBJ2-7, with D uncertain. Trimming removed 5 bases from V and 2 bases from J, with 16 bases in between. CDR3 length equals 15 residues. Germline V gives CDR1 LNHDA, CDR2 SQIVND (reference sequence). The CDR3 protein is CASSWLPSSTYEQYF. The CDR3 DNA is TGTGCCAGTAGTTGGCTCCCCAGCTCTACCTACGAGCAGTACTTC.

This clonotype has at least ten counts. V gene TRBV3-1 combines with J gene TRBJ2-4, with TRBD1 matching 8 bases. Germline CDR1 LGHDT, CDR2 YNNKEL (reference sequence). Trimming removed 4 bases from V and 7 bases from J; junction bases left unmatched: 6. The CDR3 contains 14 residues. DNA for the CDR3: TGTGCCAGCAGCCCGGACAGGGTGGGCAACATTCAGTACTTC. This translates into CASSPDRVGNIQYF.

This clonotype was recorded at least ten times. V usage is TRBV5-1 and J usage is TRBJ2-1; TRBD2 matches 8 bases. This CDR3 has 14 amino acids. After removal of 4 bases from V and 7 bases from J, the junction contained 7 bases not matched to a gene. Germline V CDR1 and CDR2: SGHRS, YFSETQ. CDR3 sequence: CASSTGLESNEQFF. DNA of the CDR3: TGCGCCAGCAGCACGGGACTAGAATCGAATGAGCAGTTCTTC.

This clonotype was recorded at least ten times. This chain connects TRBV12-3 or TRBV12-4 to TRBJ2-1, with a weak D call TRBD1 (6 bases). The CDR3 loop spans 15 amino acids. V gave up 7 bases and J gave up 0 bases, with 13 bases separating them. In DNA form, the CDR3 reads TGTGCCAGCACAATCCAGGGGCGCTCCTACAATGAGCAGTTCTTC. Translated: CASTIQGRSYNEQFF.

The sample holds many counts of this clonotype. The chain employs TRBV12-3 or TRBV12-4 and TRBJ2-7, with TRBD2 identical over 9 bases. Trimming took 3 bases from V and 7 from J; bases not matched to a gene: 10. This CDR3 comprises 15 residues. Written as DNA, the CDR3 is TGTGCCAGCAGTTTCAGGCGGGAGGGCCTCGGGGAGCAGTACTTC. Amino acids: CASSFRREGLGEQYF.

This clonotype has just a few counts. The chain has TRBV9 and TRBJ2-2, with D unresolved. V was clipped by 4 bases and J by 0 bases, with 16 bases between them. This CDR3 has 17 residues. Germline loops: CDR1 SGDLS, CDR2 YYNGEE. This chain's CDR3 is CASSSPRRHANTGELFF. DNA of the CDR3: TGTGCCAGCAGCAGCCCAAGGCGTCACGCGAACACCGGGGAGCTGTTTTTT.

This clonotype has more than one count but fewer than ten. J is TRBJ2-5 and V is TRBV12-3 or TRBV12-4, with D uncertain. With 1 base removed from V and 5 bases from J, the gap between germline ends came to 8 bases. CDR3 length: 13 residues. For the CDR3, the DNA is TGTGCCAGCAGTTTAGGAGTAAAGGAGACCCAGTACTTC. As protein: CASSLGVKETQYF.

This clonotype has at least ten counts. The chain uses TRBV6-2 or TRBV6-3 and TRBJ2-1, with 10 nucleotides matching TRBD2. Germline assignment: CDR1 MNHEY and CDR2 SVGEGT. This CDR3 has 17 amino acids. V shed 5 bases, J shed 8 bases, and the junction held 15 bases outside the gene matches. The CDR3 sequence: CASSPLSLAGPGDEQFF. The CDR3 region has the DNA TGTGCCAGCAGTCCCCTCTCACTAGCGGGACCCGGGGATGAGCAGTTCTTC.

This clonotype was counted ten times or more. V and J are TRBV10-1 and TRBJ1-1; 11 bases fit TRBD1. V trimming: 5 bases; J trimming: 10 bases; junction bases outside the gene matches: 6. This CDR3 spans 13 amino acids. Germline CDR1 WNHNN, CDR2 SYGVQD (reference sequence). CDR3 protein: CASSTGQGARAFF. The CDR3 region has the DNA TGCGCCAGCAGTACCGGACAGGGGGCTAGAGCTTTCTTT.

This clonotype was counted a few times. V and J are TRBV6-5 and TRBJ1-4; 9 nucleotides match TRBD1. J gave up 8 bases and V 6 bases, and 4 bases lay outside the gene matches. The CDR3 has 13 amino acids. The germline V gene has CDR1 MNHEY and CDR2 SVGAGI. Here the CDR3 reads CASRYRGQEKLFF. In nucleotides, the CDR3 is TGTGCCAGCAGATACAGGGGGCAGGAAAAACTGTTTTTT.

In regard to this clonotype: Germline and junction disagree at one end, which may indicate a read error. This chain links TRBV4-2 with TRBJ2-1, with a possible D match to TRBD2 (5 bases). CDR1 LGHNA and CDR2 YNFKEQ come from the germline V gene. This CDR3 comprises 18 residues. Here the CDR3 DNA reads TGTGCCAGCAACCAAGATTCGGAGGCGGGCGAAAACTACAATGAGCAGTTCTTC. Its translation: CASNQDSEAGENYNEQFF.

This chain uses TRBV18 with TRBJ2-5; 8 positions match TRBD1. V dropped 6 bases and J dropped 5; count of bases not matched to a gene: 11. The CDR3 is 15 residues long. The germline V gene encodes CDR1 KGHSH and CDR2 LQKENI. Here the CDR3 DNA reads TGTGCCAGCTCTCTCGGCCGACAGGGGTCGGAGACCCAGTACTTC. It specifies CASSLGRQGSETQYF.

This clonotype has at least ten counts. V usage is TRBV11-2 and J usage is TRBJ2-1, with 9 bases that match TRBD1. Germline V lookup: CDR1 SGHAT, CDR2 FQNNGV. The V and J ends lost 5 bases and 0 bases, in that order; junction bases with no gene match: 14. The CDR3 runs to 19 residues. CDR3 in DNA: TGTGCCAGCAGCCCGTCCCGGGACAGGGTACCTTTCTCCTACAATGAGCAGTTCTTC. Protein sequence: CASSPSRDRVPFSYNEQFF.

V gene TRBV19 combines with J gene TRBJ1-5, with TRBD1 identical over 10 bases. The CDR3 runs to 17 residues. Germline assignment: CDR1 LNHDA and CDR2 SQIVND (reference sequence). V shed 1 base and J 6 bases; nucleotides not matched to a gene: 9. The CDR3 DNA reads TGTGCCAGTAGTATAGGACAGGGGGCAAGTATGAGTCAGCCCCAGCATTTT. It encodes CASSIGQGASMSQPQHF.

This clonotype was picked up a small number of times. The V call is TRBV5-5, the J call TRBJ2-5; TRBD2 aligns across 10 bases. CDR3 length: 16 residues. CDR1 is SGHKS, CDR2 YYEKEE, per germline (reference sequence). With V trimmed by 1 base and J by 2 bases, 5 bases remained unmatched. CDR3 DNA: TGTGCCAGCAGCTTGAGGACTAGCGGCTTTCAAGAGACCCAGTACTTC. It codes for CASSLRTSGFQETQYF.

This clonotype came up many times. This chain links TRBV7-8 with TRBJ2-2; D is possibly TRBD2 (6 bases). The CDR3 contains 14 residues. CDR1 is SGHVS and CDR2 is FQNEAQ in the germline V gene. V gave up 5 bases and J gave up 14 bases, with 21 bases separating them. CDR3: CASSPRTTLGGLFF. Here the CDR3 DNA reads TGTGCCAGCAGCCCCCGAACTACGCTGGGGGGACTGTTTTTT.

To note about this clonotype: A much larger clone lies one base from this, so it may be a read error. The chain couples TRBV30 to TRBJ1-2; the D gene is possibly TRBD1 (5 bases). The CDR3 runs 11 residues. Germline CDR1 and CDR2: GTSNPN and SVGIG (reference sequence). The CDR3 loop reads CGETGTYGYTF. The DNA of the CDR3 is TGTGGCGAGACGGGGACCTATGGCTACACCTTC.

This clonotype was counted a few times. The V and J genes are TRBV29-1 and TRBJ2-7; D is possibly TRBD1 (6 bases). Between the trimmed V and J ends, which lost 3 bases and 3 bases, there was a span of 21 bases. Germline V gene data show CDR1 as SQVTM and CDR2 as ANQGSEA. The CDR3 is 16 residues long. This CDR3 is CSVEGLTGFGFYEQYF. The CDR3 DNA is TGCAGCGTTGAGGGCCTTACAGGGTTCGGGTTCTACGAGCAGTACTTC.

This clonotype was seen a few times. This chain joins TRBV30 and TRBJ1-1; D call uncertain. Trimming took 4 bases from V and 3 from J, leaving 12 bases between them. The CDR3 runs 13 residues. Germline CDR1 is GTSNPN and CDR2 is SVGIG (reference sequence). The CDR3 sequence is CAWKGVGHTEAFF. CDR3 in DNA: TGTGCCTGGAAGGGTGTTGGTCACACTGAAGCTTTCTTT.